This T cell receptor beta chain was identified in a study of T cell responses to AZD1222 COVID-19 vaccine. General study points: Following two doses of AZD1222, Spike-specific TCR breadth and depth rose.

Profiling relied on immunoSEQ multiplex PCR, and the TCRdb table lists in-frame clones only, not all of them. The sample carries 130,000 to 150,000 clones, 90% to 95% recorded once. In the case of this clone: As yet, its antigen is unknown.

The CDR3 runs to 13 residues. Trimming stripped 7 bases from V and 2 bases from J, with 11 bases between. Germline lookup yields CDR1 MNHEY and CDR2 SVGAGI. Specimen: peripheral blood, collected on day 0 of AZD1222 vaccination. This receptor was obtained from an adult in good health. The chain has TRBV6-5 and TRBJ2-5; D perhaps matches TRBD1 (6 bases). This CDR3 is CASTRTVQETQYF. The CDR3 DNA reads as TGTGCCAGCACCCGGACAGTTCAAGAGACCCAGTACTTC.